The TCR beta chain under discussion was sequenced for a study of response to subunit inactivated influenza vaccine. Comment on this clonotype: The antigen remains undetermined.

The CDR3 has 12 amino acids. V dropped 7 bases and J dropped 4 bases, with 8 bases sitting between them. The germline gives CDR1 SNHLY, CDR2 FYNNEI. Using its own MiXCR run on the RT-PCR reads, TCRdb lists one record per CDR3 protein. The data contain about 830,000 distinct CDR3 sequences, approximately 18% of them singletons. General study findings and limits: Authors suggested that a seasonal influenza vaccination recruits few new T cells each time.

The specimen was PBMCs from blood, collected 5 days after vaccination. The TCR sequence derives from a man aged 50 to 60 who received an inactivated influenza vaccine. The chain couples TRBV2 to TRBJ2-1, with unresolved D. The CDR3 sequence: CASISGYNEQFF. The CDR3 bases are TGTGCCAGCATTTCGGGTTACAATGAGCAGTTCTTC.